These T cell receptor beta chains were read from a single sample in a study of T-cell reconstitution after alpha-beta-depleted transplantation in children. TCRdb fed the PCR reads into MiXCR, producing one record per CDR3 protein. The repertoire consists of roughly 90,000 distinct CDR3 sequences, with more than 10% occurring once and the leading ten covering 11% to 15%. Sequencing was performed on PBMCs from the stem cell graft donor, taken from the stem cell graft. These receptors were collected from a human donor who donated a stem cell graft to a child with inherited bone marrow failure. Both conserved end residues are part of each CDR3.

V,J,CDR3
TRBV7-9,TRBJ2-2,CASSQARGPHTGELFF
TRBV3-1,TRBJ1-1,CASSQGQGARNTEAFF
TRBV6-1,TRBJ1-6,CASSARGNYNSPLHF
TRBV29-1,TRBJ1-1,CSARGRVNTEAFF
TRBV5-1,TRBJ2-7,CASSFKSGYEQYF
TRBV19,TRBJ1-2,CASSLQGGYGYTF
TRBV5-5,TRBJ1-5,CASSQWGQPNQPQHF
TRBV19,TRBJ1-5,CASAQGGGVYQPQHF
TRBV4-3,TRBJ2-2,CASSQEGRVSTGELFF
TRBV7-2,TRBJ2-5,CASSFQQGAGETQYF
TRBV11-2,TRBJ2-1,CASSSLRGYSYNEQFF
TRBV29-1,TRBJ2-7,CSVEGLPNEQYF
TRBV11-2,TRBJ1-2,CASSLGGIGYTF
TRBV29-1,TRBJ2-5,CSGGTPGETQYF
TRBV29-1,TRBJ2-7,CSVEITGLEQYF
TRBV4-3,TRBJ2-1,CASSQDPVPGTVYNEQFF
TRBV28,TRBJ1-4,CASRGRESNEKLFF
TRBV27,TRBJ1-1,CASSWYRKNTEAFF
TRBV20-1,TRBJ2-1,CSATTPGQANNEQFF
TRBV28,TRBJ2-2,CASSLLDRGSGELFF
TRBV11-2,TRBJ2-1,CASSLETLAGGPLGGEQFF
TRBV28,TRBJ2-3,CASSSYAARTDTQYF